The clone carrying this T cell receptor (beta chain) appeared once. This sample stems from a study of blood T cell repertoires in COVID-19. Study-wide background: T cells, B-cell-depleted T cells, or PBMCs supplied cDNA or gDNA.

The V gene end was trimmed by 4 bases and the J gene end by 5 bases; junction bases not matched to a gene: 12. The germline gives CDR1 SGHRS, CDR2 YFSETQ. The CDR3 totals 16 residues. Repertoires were generated with immunoSEQ multiplex PCR, while TCRdb's copy carries only in-frame clones and drops some. Of approximately 470,000 clones in the sample, approximately 90% were seen once. The TCR sequence derives from a woman between 18 and 29 years old who had recovered from COVID-19. Sequencing used PBMCs or T cells enriched from blood (not recorded which). The chain uses TRBV5-1 and TRBJ2-5, with TRBD2 matching 9 bases. This CDR3 is CASSPRLAAGGETQYF. As DNA, the CDR3 is TGCGCCAGCAGCCCGCGACTAGCGGCTGGGGGGGAGACCCAGTACTTC. The whole variable domain, remainder taken from reference TRBV5-1 and TRBJ2-5, is KAGVTQTPRYLIKTRGQQVTLSCSPISGHRSVSWYQQTPGQGLQFLFEYFSETQRNKGNFPGRFSGRQFSNSRSEMNVSTLELGDSALYLCASSPRLAAGGETQYFGPGTRLLVL.